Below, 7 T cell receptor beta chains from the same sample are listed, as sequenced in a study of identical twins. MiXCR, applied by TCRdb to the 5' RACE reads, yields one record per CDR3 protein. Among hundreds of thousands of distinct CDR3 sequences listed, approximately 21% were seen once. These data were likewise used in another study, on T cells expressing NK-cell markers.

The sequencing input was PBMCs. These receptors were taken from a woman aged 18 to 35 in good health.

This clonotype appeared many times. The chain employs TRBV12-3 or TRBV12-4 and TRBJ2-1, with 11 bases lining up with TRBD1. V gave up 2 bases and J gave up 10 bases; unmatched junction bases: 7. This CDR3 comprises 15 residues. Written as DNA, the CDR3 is TGTGCCAGCAGTTTAAGGACAGGGGGCTTTAGAGAGCAGTTCTTC. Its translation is CASSLRTGGFREQFF.

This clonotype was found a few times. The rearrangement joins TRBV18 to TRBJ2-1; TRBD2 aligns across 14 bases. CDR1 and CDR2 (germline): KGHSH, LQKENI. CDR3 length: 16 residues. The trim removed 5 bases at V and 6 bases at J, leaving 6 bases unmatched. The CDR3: CASSSGLAGVSNEQFF. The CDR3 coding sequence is TGTGCCAGCTCATCGGGACTAGCGGGGGTATCCAATGAGCAGTTCTTC.

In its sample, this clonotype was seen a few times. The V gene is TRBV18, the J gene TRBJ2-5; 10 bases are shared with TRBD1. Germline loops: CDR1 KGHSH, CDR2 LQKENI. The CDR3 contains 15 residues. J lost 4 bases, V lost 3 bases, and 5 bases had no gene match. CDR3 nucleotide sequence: TGTGCCAGCTCACCGGTGGACAGGGGGACAGAGACCCAGTACTTC. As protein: CASSPVDRGTETQYF.

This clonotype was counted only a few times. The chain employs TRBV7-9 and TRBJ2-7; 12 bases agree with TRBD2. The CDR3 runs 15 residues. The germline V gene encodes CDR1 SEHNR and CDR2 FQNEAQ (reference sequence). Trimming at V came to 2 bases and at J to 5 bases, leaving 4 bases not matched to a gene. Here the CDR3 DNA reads TGTGCCAGCAGCTTACTAGCGGGGGGGCCCCACGAGCAGTACTTC. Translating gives CASSLLAGGPHEQYF.

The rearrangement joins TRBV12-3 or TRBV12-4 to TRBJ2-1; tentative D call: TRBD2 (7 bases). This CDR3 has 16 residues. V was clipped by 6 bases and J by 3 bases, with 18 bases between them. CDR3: CASSPAGGRFYNEQFF. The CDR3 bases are TGTGCCAGCAGCCCCGCCGGGGGGCGCTTCTACAATGAGCAGTTCTTC.

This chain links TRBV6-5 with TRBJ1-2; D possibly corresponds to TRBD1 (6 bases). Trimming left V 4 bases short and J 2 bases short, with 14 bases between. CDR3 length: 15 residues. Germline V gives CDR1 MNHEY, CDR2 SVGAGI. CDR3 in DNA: TGTGCCAGCAGTTCCCTGGGGACACCAAACTATGGCTACACCTTC. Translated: CASSSLGTPNYGYTF.

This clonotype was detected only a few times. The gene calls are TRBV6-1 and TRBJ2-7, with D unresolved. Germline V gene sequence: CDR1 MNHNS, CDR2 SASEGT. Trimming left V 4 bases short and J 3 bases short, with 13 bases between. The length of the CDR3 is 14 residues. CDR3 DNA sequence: TGTGCCAGCAGTGTTGAATCGAGCGTCTACGAGCAGTACTTC. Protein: CASSVESSVYEQYF.